This T cell receptor beta chain was captured by sequencing in a study of cytomegalovirus exposure and HLA in healthy donors. Findings and caveats of the study: The study put 150 to 200 TCR beta chains on its list as cytomegalovirus-associated. TCR beta chain V- and J-gene trimming was linked, in a later analysis, to a missense variant in DCLRE1C.

Germline loops: CDR1 MNHEY, CDR2 SVGAGI. Trimming at V came to 7 bases and at J to 3 bases, leaving 2 bases not matched to a gene. CDR3 length: 13 residues. The PCR was carried out with 60 Vbeta primers and 13 Jbeta primers. TCRdb keeps only in-frame clones here, not all; method: immunoSEQ multiplex PCR. The table records some 62,000 clones, approximately 89% of them present only once. Of note for this clone: Antigen unknown.

The specimen was PBMCs. This TCR was sampled from a man younger than 35 in good health and CMV-seronegative. The chain employs TRBV6-5 and TRBJ2-2, with 7 nucleotides matching TRBD2. The CDR3 here is CASTSGDTGELFF. The CDR3 bases are TGTGCCAGCACCAGCGGGGACACCGGGGAGCTGTTTTTT.